A single sample gave rise to the 13 T cell receptor beta chains below, sequenced in a study of T cell responses to AZD1222 COVID-19 vaccine. Profiled with immunoSEQ multiplex PCR; TCRdb holds only in-frame clones, not every one. Of roughly 150,000 clones in the sample, just under 95% were seen once. The specimen was peripheral blood, collected on day 0 of AZD1222 vaccination. The receptor source for this set is an adult in good health.

The V call is TRBV5-5, the J call TRBJ1-5, with TRBD1 identical over 8 bases. The V and J ends lost 2 bases and 5 bases, in that order; junction bases with no gene match: 6. Germline V lookup: CDR1 SGHKS, CDR2 YYEKEE (reference sequence). This CDR3 is built from 15 residues. CDR3 nucleotide sequence: TGTGCCAGCAGCTTAATTCCAGGGGGCGATCAGCCCCAGCATTTT. Translation gives CASSLIPGGDQPQHF.

CDR3 sequence: CAWGTGSGNTIYF. The CDR3 DNA reads TGTGCCTGGGGCACAGGCTCTGGAAACACCATATATTTT. This chain connects TRBV30 to TRBJ1-3, with D maybe TRBD1 (5 bases). Trimming removed 5 bases from V and 0 bases from J, with 8 bases in between. The germline gives CDR1 GTSNPN, CDR2 SVGIG (reference sequence). The CDR3 sequence is 13 residues long. The whole variable domain, remainder taken from reference TRBV30 and TRBJ1-3, is SQTIHQWPATLVQPVGSPLSLECTVEGTSNPNLYWYRQAAGRGLQLLFYSVGIGQISSEVPQNLSASRPQDRQFILSSKKLLLSDSGFYLCAWGTGSGNTIYFGEGSWLTVV.

The chain recombines TRBV6-5 with TRBJ2-1, with D maybe TRBD1 (6 bases). The germline CDR1 and CDR2 sequences are MNHEY and SVGAGI. Trimming left V 10 bases short and J 0 bases short, with 13 bases between. CDR3 size: 14 residues. CDR3 sequence: CATRDTSSYNEQFF. CDR3 in DNA: TGTGCCACCCGGGACACGAGCTCCTACAATGAGCAGTTCTTC.

The sample holds a few counts of this clone. The germline gene is not matched at one end of the junction; a read error may be the cause. This chain connects TRBV7-7 to TRBJ2-7, with a weak D call TRBD1 (5 bases). The CDR3 length is 13 residues. Germline CDR1 reads SSHAT; CDR2 reads FNYEAQ (reference sequence). The CDR3 DNA reads as TGTGCTAGCAGCTTAGCCGACAGCTACGAGCAGTACTTC. This gives the protein CASSLADSYEQYF.

The J gene is TRBJ1-6, the V gene TRBV19, with D unclear. Germline V gene sequence: CDR1 LNHDA, CDR2 SQIVND (reference sequence). Deletions cut 7 bases from V and 3 bases from J, with 13 bases between. The CDR3 is made up of 15 amino acids. The CDR3 DNA sequence: TGTGCCAGTACCGAGGCTGGGAGCTATAATTCACCCCTCCACTTT. Its translation is CASTEAGSYNSPLHF.

The rearrangement uses TRBV23-1 and TRBJ2-1; D is unclear. TRBV23-1 belongs to the ORF category, with a function that is uncertain. The length of the CDR3 is 16 residues. V lost 3 bases and J 4 bases, leaving 16 bases between the germline ends. The DNA for the CDR3 is TGCGCCAGCAGTCATGGTAATCGGACGACGTACAATGAGCAGTTCTTC. Translation: CASSHGNRTTYNEQFF.

There are a few counts of this clone. The chain couples TRBV18 to TRBJ1-2; D possibly corresponds to TRBD1 (5 bases). The ends were cut back, 3 bases at V and 8 bases at J, with 10 bases in the middle. Germline CDR1 reads KGHSH; CDR2 reads LQKENI. The CDR3 extends over 12 amino acids. The CDR3 DNA reads as TGTGCCAGCTCACCGGGGCAGGGCGGCTACACCTTC. Translation gives CASSPGQGGYTF. Together with reference TRBV18 and TRBJ1-2, the CDR3 gives the full variable domain: NAGVMQNPRHLVRRRGQEARLRCSPMKGHSHVYWYRQLPEEGLKFMVYLQKENIIDESGMPKERFSAEFPKEGPSILRIQQVVRGDSAAYFCASSPGQGGYTFGSGTRLTVV.

The chain carries TRBV18 and TRBJ2-1; TRBD2 aligns across 13 bases. The CDR3 covers 15 residues. CDR1 and CDR2 (germline): KGHSH, LQKENI. After removal of 8 bases from V and 9 bases from J, the junction contained 10 bases not matched to a gene. CDR3 sequence: CASRSGTSGIREQFF. CDR3 coding DNA: TGTGCCAGCCGCTCCGGGACTAGCGGGATTCGTGAGCAGTTCTTC.

The chain joins TRBV28 to TRBJ2-2, with a possible D match to TRBD1 (5 bases). This CDR3 contains 16 residues. V was clipped by 8 bases and J by 3 bases, with 19 bases between them. The germline gives CDR1 MDHEN, CDR2 SYDVKM. For the CDR3, the DNA is TGTGCCAGCGCCTACCTTCAGGGCTTCGACACCGGGGAGCTGTTTTTT. Encoded protein: CASAYLQGFDTGELFF.

This rearrangement joins TRBV7-9 to TRBJ2-7, with a weak D call TRBD2 (6 bases). The germline V gene has CDR1 SEHNR and CDR2 FQNEAQ (reference sequence). The V end lost 1 base, the J end lost 9 bases, and 10 bases lay between the germline ends. CDR3 length: 12 residues. The CDR3 DNA reads TGTGCCAGCAGCTTAGATGGGCGGGGGCAGTACTTC. Residues: CASSLDGRGQYF.

The chain combines TRBV2 with TRBJ1-5; D call uncertain. The CDR3 covers 13 residues. With 6 bases removed from V and 3 bases from J, the gap between germline ends came to 9 bases. Per germline, CDR1 SNHLY and CDR2 FYNNEI. CDR3 in DNA: TGTGCCAGCAGATACCAGACCAATCAGCCCCAGCATTTT. It is translated as CASRYQTNQPQHF. Using reference TRBV2 and TRBJ1-5 for the parts outside the CDR3, the full variable domain is EPEVTQTPSHQVTQMGQEVILRCVPISNHLYFYWYRQILGQKVEFLVSFYNNEISEKSEIFDDQFSVERPDGSNFTLKIRSTKLEDSAMYFCASRYQTNQPQHFGDGTRLSIL.

This clone came up a few times. CDR3 residues: CASSEILAATNEKLFF. CDR3 nucleotide sequence: TGTGCCAGCAGTGAAATTTTGGCGGCCACTAATGAAAAACTGTTTTTT. This rearrangement joins TRBV6-1 to TRBJ1-4, with D hard to call. Looked up from germline, CDR1 is MNHNS and CDR2 is SASEGT. This CDR3 has 16 amino acids. V was shortened by 2 bases and J by 2 bases, with 12 bases between the two germline ends.

The chain has TRBV18 and TRBJ1-4; no reliable D call. Germline V gene sequence: CDR1 KGHSH, CDR2 LQKENI. Trimming shortened V by 2 bases and J by 0 bases, and 10 bases separated the two germline ends. This CDR3 spans 16 amino acids. CDR3 in DNA: TGTGCCAGCTCACCAGGAGCCCCTGCAACTAATGAAAAACTGTTTTTT. Protein product: CASSPGAPATNEKLFF.